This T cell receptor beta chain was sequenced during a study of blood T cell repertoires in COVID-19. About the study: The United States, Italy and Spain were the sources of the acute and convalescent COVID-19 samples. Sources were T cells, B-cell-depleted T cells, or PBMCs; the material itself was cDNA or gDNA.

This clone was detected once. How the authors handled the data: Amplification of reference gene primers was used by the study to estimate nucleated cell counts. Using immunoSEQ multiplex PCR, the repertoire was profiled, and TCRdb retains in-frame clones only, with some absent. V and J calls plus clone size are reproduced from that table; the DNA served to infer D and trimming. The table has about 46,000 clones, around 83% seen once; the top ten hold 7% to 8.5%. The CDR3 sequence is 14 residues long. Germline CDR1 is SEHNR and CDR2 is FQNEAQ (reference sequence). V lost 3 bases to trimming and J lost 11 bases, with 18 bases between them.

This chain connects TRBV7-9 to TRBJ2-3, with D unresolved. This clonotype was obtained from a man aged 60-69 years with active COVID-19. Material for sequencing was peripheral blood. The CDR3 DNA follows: TGTGCCAGCAGCTTGCTGCAGGCCTTAAATGGGCAGTATTTT. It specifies CASSLLQALNGQYF.